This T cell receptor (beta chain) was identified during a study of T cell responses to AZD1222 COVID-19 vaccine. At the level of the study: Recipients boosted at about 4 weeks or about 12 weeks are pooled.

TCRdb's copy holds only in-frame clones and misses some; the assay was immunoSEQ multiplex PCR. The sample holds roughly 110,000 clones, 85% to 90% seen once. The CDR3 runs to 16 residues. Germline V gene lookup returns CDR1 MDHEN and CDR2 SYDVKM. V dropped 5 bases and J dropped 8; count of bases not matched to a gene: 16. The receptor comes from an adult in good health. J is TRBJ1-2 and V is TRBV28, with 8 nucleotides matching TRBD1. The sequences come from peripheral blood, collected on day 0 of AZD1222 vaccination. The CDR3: CASSLLFGQGARGYTF. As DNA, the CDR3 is TGTGCCAGCAGTCTTCTTTTCGGACAGGGAGCGCGCGGCTACACCTTC.